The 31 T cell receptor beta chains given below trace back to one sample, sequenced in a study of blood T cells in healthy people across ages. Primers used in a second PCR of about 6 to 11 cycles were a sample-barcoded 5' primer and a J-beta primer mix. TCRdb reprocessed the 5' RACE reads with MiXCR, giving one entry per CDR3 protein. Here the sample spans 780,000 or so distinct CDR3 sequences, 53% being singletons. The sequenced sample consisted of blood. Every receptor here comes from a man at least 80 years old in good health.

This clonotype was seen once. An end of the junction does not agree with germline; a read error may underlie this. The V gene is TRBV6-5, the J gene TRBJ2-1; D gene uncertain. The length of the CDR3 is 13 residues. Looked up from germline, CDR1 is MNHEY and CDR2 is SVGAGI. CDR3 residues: CAGRREVGNEQFF. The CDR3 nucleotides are TGTGCCGGCAGGAGAGAAGTCGGCAATGAGCAGTTCTTC.

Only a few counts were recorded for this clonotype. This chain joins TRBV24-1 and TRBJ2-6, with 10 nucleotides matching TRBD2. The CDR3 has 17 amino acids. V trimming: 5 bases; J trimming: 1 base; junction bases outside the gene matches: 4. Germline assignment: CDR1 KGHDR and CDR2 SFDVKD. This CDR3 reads CATSGVAGGSGANVLTF. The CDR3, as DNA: TGTGCCACCAGTGGAGTAGCGGGAGGTTCTGGGGCCAACGTCCTGACTTTC.

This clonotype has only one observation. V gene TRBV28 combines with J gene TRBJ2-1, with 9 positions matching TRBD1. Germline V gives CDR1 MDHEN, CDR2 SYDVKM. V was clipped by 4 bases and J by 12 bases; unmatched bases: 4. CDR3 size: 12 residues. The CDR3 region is CASSSGQGAQFF. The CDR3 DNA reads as TGTGCCAGCAGTTCGGGACAGGGCGCGCAGTTCTTC.

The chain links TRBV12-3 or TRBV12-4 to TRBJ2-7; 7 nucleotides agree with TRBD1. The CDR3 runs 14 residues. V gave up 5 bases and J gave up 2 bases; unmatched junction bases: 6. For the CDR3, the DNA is TGTGCCAGCAGTAATACAGGGGAGACCTACGAGCAGTACTTC. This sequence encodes CASSNTGETYEQYF.

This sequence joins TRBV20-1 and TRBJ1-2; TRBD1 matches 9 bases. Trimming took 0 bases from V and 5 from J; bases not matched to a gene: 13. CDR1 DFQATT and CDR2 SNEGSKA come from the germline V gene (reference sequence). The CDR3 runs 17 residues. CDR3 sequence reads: CSARDQGTGTRGYGYTF. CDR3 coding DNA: TGCAGTGCTAGAGATCAGGGGACAGGGACGAGGGGATATGGCTACACCTTC.

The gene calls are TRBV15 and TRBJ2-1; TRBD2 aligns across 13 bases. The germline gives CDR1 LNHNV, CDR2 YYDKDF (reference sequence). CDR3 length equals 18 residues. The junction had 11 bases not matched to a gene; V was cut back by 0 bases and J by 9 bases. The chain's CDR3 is CATSRDGRTSGRQGEQFF. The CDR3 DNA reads TGTGCCACCAGCAGAGATGGGAGGACTAGCGGGAGACAGGGTGAGCAGTTCTTC.

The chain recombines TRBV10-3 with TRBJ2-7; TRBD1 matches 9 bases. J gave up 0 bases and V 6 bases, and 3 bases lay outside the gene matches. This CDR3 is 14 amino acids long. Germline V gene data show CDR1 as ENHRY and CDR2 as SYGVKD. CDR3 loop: CAIRSDRGSYEQYF. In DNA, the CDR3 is TGTGCCATCAGGTCGGACAGGGGCTCCTACGAGCAGTACTTC.

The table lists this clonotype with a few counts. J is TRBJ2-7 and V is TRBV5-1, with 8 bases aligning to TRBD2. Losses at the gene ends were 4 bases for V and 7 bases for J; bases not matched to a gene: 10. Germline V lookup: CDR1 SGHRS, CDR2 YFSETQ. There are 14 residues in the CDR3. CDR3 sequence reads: CASSVSGGLEEQYF. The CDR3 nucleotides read TGCGCCAGCAGCGTAAGCGGGGGACTAGAAGAGCAGTACTTC.

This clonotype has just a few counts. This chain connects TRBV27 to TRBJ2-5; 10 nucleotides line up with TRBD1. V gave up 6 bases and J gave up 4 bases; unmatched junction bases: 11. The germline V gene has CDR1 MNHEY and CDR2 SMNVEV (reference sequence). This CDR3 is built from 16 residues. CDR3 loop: CASSPPPGQGSETQYF. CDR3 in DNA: TGTGCCAGCAGCCCCCCACCGGGACAGGGGTCAGAGACCCAGTACTTC.

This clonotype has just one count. Here the CDR3 reads CSARVGSKVSYEQYF. The DNA for the CDR3 is TGCAGTGCTAGGGTCGGGAGCAAAGTGTCCTACGAGCAGTACTTC. The chain couples TRBV20-1 to TRBJ2-7; tentatively, D is TRBD2 (6 bases). Trimming shortened V by 3 bases and J by 1 base, and 16 bases separated the two germline ends. This CDR3 is built from 15 residues. The germline V gene encodes CDR1 DFQATT and CDR2 SNEGSKA (reference sequence).

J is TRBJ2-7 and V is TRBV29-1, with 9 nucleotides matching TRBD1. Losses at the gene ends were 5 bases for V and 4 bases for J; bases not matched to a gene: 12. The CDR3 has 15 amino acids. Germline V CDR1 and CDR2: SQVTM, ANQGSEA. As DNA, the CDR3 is TGCAGCGTTCAACAACTCCGGGACAGGGATTACGAGCAGTACTTC. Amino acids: CSVQQLRDRDYEQYF.

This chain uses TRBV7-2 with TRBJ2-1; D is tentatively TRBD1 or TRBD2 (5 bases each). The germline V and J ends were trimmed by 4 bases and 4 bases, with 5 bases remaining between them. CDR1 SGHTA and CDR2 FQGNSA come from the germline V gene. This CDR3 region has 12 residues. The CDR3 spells CASSWGYNEQFF. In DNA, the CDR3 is TGTGCCAGCAGCTGGGGGTACAATGAGCAGTTCTTC.

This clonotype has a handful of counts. The CDR3 spells CASSTGLWGEQFF. CDR3 DNA sequence: TGTGCCAGCAGCACGGGACTCTGGGGTGAGCAGTTCTTC. The chain couples TRBV12-3 or TRBV12-4 to TRBJ2-1; D is possibly TRBD2 (6 bases). This CDR3 contains 13 residues. The V end was cut by 6 bases, the J end by 9 bases, with 15 bases between.

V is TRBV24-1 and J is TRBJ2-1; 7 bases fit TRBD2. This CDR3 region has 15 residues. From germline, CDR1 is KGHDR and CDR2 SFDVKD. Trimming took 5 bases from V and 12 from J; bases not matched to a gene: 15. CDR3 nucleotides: TGTGCCACCAGTGGGCCGCCGGGGCGGGAGTTGTGGCAGTTCTTC. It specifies CATSGPPGRELWQFF.

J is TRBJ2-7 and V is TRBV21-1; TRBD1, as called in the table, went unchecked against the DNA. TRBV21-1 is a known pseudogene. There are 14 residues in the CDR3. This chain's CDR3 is CASPGDRGSHEQYF. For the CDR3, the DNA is TGTGCCTCTCCCGGGGACAGGGGTTCCCACGAGCAGTACTTC.

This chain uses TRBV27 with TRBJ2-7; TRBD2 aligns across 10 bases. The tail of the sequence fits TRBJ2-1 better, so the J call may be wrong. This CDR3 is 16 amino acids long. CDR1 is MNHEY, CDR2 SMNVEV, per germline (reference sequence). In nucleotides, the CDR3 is TGTGCCAGCAGTTTAAGCAGGAGCGGGAGGGCCAATGAGCAGTTCTTC. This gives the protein CASSLSRSGRANEQFF.

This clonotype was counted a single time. The CDR3 sequence is CASSLGGGLAWVTDTQYF. As DNA, the CDR3 is TGTGCCAGCAGTTTAGGGGGCGGACTAGCGTGGGTCACAGATACGCAGTATTTT. The V and J genes are TRBV28 and TRBJ2-3, with 9 bases identical to TRBD2. CDR3 length: 18 residues. Germline lookup yields CDR1 MDHEN and CDR2 SYDVKM. V gave up 2 bases and J gave up 2 bases; unmatched junction bases: 11.

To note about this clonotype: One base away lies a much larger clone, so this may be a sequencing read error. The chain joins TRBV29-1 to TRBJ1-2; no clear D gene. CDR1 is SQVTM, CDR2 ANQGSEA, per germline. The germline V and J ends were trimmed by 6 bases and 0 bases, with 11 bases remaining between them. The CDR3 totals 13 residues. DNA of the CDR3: TGCAGCGTCACCACAAGGCCTAACTATGGCTACACCTTC. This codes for CSVTTRPNYGYTF.

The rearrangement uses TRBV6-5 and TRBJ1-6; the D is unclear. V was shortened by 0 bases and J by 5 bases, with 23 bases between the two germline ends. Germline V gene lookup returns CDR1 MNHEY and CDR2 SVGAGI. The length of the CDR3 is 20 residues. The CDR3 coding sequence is TGTGCCAGCAGTTACTCTGCGCCCAGTCGCTCCTTGCCCAATAATTCACCCCTCCACTTT. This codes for CASSYSAPSRSLPNNSPLHF.

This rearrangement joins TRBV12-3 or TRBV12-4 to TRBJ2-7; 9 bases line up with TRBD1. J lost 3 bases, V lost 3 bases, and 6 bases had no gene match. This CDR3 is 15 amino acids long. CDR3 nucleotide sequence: TGTGCCAGCAGTTTGACAGGGGGGTCGTTCTACGAGCAGTACTTC. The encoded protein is CASSLTGGSFYEQYF.

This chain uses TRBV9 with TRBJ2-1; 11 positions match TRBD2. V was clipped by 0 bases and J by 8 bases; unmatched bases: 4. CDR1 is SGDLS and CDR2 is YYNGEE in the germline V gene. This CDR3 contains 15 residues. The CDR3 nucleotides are TGTGCCAGCAGCGTAGCGCTAGCGGGAGGCTATGAGCAGTTCTTC. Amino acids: CASSVALAGGYEQFF. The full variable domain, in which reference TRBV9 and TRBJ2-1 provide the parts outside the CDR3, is DSGVTQTPKHLITATGQRVTLRCSPRSGDLSVYWYQQSLDQGLQFLIQYYNGEERAKGNILERFSAQQFPDLHSELNLSSLELGDSALYFCASSVALAGGYEQFFGPGTRLTVL.

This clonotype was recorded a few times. The CDR3: CARFGREEWNEQFF. The CDR3 DNA reads TGTGCCAGGTTCGGGCGGGAGGAATGGAATGAGCAGTTCTTC. The gene calls are TRBV6-6 and TRBJ2-1, with 8 bases that match TRBD2. This CDR3 spans 14 amino acids. Germline CDR1 MNHNY, CDR2 SVGAGI (reference sequence). V lost 9 bases and J lost 7; bases outside the gene matches: 11.

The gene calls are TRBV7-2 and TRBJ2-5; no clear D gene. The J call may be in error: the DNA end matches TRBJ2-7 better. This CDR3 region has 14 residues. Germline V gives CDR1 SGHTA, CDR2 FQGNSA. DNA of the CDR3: TGTGCCAGCAGCTTTGAGCGTACTTCCTACGAGCAGTACTTC. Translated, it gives CASSFERTSYEQYF.

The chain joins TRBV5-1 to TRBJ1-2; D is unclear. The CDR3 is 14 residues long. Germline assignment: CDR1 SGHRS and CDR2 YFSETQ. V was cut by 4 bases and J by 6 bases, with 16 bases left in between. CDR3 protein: CASSLRGDKDGYTF. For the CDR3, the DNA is TGCGCCAGCAGCCTTCGTGGGGATAAAGATGGCTACACCTTC.

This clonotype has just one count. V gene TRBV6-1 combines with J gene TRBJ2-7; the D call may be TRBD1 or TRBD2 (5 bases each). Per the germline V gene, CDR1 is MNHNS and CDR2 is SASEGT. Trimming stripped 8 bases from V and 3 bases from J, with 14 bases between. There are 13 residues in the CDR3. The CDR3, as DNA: TGTGCCAGCGGTTCAAGGGGAGTCTACGAGCAGTACTTC. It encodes CASGSRGVYEQYF.

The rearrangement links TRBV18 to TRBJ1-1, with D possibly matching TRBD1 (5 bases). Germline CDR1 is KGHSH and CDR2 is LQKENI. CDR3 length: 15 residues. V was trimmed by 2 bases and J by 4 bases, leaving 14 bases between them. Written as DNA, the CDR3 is TGTGCCAGCTCACCAGTGACAGACCAGCTCACTGAAGCTTTCTTT. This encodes CASSPVTDQLTEAFF.

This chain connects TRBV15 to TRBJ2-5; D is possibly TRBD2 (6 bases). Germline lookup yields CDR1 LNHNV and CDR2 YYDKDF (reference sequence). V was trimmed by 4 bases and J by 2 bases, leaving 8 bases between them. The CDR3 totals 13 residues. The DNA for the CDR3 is TGTGCCACCAGCACCAGCGGGCAAGAGACCCAGTACTTC. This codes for CATSTSGQETQYF. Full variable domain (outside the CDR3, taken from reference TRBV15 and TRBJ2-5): DAMVIQNPRYQVTQFGKPVTLSCSQTLNHNVMYWYQQKSSQAPKLLFHYYDKDFNNEADTPDNFQSRRPNTSFCFLDIRSPGLGDTAMYLCATSTSGQETQYFGPGTRLLVL.

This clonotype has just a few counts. The CDR3 loop reads CASSQDRTVQETQYF. In DNA, the CDR3 is TGTGCCAGCAGCCAAGATAGGACAGTCCAAGAGACCCAGTACTTC. The chain carries TRBV3-1 and TRBJ2-5; D might be TRBD1 (6 bases). The germline CDR1 and CDR2 sequences are LGHDT and YNNKEL (reference sequence). Trimming left V 0 bases short and J 1 base short, with 9 bases between. The CDR3 sequence is 15 residues long.

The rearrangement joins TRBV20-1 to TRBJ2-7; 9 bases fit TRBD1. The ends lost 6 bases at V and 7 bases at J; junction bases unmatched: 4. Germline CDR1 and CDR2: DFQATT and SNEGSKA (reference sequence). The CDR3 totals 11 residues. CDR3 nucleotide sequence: TGCAGTGCCCCGGGACAGGGTGAGCAGTACTTC. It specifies CSAPGQGEQYF.

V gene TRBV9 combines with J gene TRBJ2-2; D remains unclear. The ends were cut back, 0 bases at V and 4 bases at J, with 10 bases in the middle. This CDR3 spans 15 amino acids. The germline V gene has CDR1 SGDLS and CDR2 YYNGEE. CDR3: CASSVGVRVTGELFF. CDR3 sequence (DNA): TGTGCCAGCAGCGTAGGGGTTCGCGTCACCGGGGAGCTGTTTTTT.

CDR3 DNA: TGTGCCAGCAGCTTCCAGGCGGGAGTGCCAGATACGCAGTATTTT. Residues: CASSFQAGVPDTQYF. The rearrangement uses TRBV7-2 and TRBJ2-3; TRBD2 agrees at 7 bases. The V segment lost 3 bases and the J segment 4 bases; nucleotides outside the gene matches: 7. The CDR3 covers 15 residues. Germline V gene data show CDR1 as SGHTA and CDR2 as FQGNSA.